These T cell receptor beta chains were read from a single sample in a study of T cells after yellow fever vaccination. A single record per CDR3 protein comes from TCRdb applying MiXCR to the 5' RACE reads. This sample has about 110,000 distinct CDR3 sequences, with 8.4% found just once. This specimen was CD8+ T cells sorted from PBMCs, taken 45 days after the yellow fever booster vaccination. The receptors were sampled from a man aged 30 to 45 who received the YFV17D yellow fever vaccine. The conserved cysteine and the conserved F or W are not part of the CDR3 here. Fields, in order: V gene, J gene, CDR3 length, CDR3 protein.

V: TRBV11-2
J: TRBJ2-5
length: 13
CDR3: ASSRGLAGGETQY

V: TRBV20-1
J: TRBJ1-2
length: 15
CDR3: SASPLLGQDANYGYT

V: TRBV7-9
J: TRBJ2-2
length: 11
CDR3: ASSFGLPGELF

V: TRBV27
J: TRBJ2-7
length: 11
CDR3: ASSPGVVDEQY

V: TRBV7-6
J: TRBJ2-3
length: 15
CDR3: ASSLGGGLAGRDTQY

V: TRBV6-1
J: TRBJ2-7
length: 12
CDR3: ASRLGGSSYEQY

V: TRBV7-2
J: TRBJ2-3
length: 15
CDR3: ASSLVSGRGGTDTQY

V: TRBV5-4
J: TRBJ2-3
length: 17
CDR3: ASSSTTYTGTTDTDTQY

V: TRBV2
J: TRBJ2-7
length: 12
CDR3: ASVTDKLTYEQY

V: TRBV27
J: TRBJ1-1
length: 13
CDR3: ASSLMGGWNTEAF

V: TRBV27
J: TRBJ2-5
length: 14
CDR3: ASSPTRTGGPETQY

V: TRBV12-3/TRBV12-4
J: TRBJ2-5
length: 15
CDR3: ASSFLLEREDWETQY

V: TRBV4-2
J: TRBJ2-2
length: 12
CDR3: ASSQGAPAGELF

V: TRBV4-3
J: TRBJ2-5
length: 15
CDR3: ASSQYGLAGTQETQY

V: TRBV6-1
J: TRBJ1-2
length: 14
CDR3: ASSPVGRALEYGYT

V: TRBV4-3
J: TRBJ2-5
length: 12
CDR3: ASSRGMGGETQY

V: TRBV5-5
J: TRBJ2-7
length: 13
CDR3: ASSFPGQGPYEQY

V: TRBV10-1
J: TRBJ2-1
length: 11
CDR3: ASGGGRWDEQF

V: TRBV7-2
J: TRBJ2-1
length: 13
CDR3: ASSLGLSVHNEQF

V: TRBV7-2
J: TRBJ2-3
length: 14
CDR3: ASSLGTSPSTDTQY

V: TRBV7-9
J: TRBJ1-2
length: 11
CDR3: ASSAGGGYGYT

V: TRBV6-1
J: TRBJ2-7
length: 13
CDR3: ATKQRTSGMNEQY

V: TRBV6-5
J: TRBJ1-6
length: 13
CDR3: ASSPSGQYNSPLH

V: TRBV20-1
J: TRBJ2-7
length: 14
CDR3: SARNSPGLEAYEQY

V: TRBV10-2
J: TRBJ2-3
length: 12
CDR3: ASSLAERTDTQY

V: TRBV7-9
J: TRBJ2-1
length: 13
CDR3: ASSSQTGGDNEQF

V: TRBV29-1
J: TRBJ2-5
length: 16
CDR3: SAQAGALLHYHQETQY

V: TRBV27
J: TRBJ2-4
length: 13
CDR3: ASSLRGQPENIQY

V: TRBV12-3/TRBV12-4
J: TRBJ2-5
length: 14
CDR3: ASSRVDGRAAETQY

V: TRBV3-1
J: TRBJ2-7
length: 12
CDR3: ASSLQGRTYEQY

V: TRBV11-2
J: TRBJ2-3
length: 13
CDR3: ASSSLAFSTDTQY

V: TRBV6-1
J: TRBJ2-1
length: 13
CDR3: ASSPETSGNNEQF

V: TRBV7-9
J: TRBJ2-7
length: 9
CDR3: ASSPDTWIY

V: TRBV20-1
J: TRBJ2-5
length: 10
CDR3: SARKSQETQY

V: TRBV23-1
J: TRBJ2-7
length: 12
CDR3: ASSHRKKAYEQY